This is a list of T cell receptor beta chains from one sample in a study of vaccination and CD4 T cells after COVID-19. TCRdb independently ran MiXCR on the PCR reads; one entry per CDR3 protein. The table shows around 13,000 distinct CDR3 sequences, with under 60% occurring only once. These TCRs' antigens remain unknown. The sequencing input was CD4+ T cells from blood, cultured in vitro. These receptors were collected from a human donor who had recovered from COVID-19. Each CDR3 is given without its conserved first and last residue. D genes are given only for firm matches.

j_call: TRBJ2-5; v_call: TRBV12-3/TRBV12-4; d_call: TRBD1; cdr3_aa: ASSQGDRDQETQY
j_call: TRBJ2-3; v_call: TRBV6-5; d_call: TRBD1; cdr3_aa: ASSSPGTGLPTDTQY
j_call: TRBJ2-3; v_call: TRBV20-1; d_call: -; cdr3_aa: SAPLSASTDTQY
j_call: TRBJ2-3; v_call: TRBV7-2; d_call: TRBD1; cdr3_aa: ASSLRDRDSHTQY
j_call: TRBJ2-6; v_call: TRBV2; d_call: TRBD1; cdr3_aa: ASSLGQGHTGANVLT
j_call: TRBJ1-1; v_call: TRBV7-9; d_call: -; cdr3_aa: ASSPGARNTEAF
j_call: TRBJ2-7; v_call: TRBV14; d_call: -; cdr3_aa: ASSRGTYSYEQY
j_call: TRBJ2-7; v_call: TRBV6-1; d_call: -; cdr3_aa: ASSDRLYEQY
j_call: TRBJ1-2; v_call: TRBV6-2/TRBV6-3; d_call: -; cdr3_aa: ASSYQGNFGYT
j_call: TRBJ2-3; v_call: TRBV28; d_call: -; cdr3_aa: ASSLPGDTQY
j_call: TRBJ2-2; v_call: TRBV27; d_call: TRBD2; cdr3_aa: ASSLYSGRGGGELF
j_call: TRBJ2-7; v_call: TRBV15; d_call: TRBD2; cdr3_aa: ATSRAFRGGYEQY
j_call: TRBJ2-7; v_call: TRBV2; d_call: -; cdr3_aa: ASSPGFYEQY
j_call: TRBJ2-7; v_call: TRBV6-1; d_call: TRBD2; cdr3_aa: ASSLAGDEQY
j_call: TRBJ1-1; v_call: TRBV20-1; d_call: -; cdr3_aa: SARDGGRDTEAF
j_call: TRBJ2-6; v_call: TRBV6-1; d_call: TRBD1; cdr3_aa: ASKGAGRNSGANVLT
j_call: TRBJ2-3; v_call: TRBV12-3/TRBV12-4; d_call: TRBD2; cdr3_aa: ASRPGGAGVSDTQY
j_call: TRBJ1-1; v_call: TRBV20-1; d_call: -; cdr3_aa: SAGAAGVGRTEAF
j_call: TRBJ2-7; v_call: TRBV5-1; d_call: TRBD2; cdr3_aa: ASSTTAGSSREQY
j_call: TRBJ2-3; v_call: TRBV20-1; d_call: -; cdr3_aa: SVLVGQGTDTQY
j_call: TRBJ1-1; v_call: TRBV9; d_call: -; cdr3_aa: ASSVGVLTEAF
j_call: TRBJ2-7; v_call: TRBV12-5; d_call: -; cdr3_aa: ASGLSGTSYEQY
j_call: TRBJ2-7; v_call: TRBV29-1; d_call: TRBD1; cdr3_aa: STRRTGGDEQY
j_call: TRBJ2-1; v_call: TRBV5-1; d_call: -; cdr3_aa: ASSPGSGIYNEQF
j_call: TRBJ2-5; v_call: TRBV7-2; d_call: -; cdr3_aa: ASSLGADRSVETQY
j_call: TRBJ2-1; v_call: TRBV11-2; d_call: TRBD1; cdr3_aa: ASSRMTRTGFNEQF